These 14 T cell receptor beta chains came from one sample sequenced in a study of blood T cell repertoires in COVID-19. TCRdb's copy holds only in-frame clones and misses some; the assay was immunoSEQ multiplex PCR. The sample includes hundreds of thousands of clones, around four fifths of them seen just once. The sequenced material came from peripheral blood. These receptors were obtained from a woman aged 40 to 50 with active or convalescent COVID-19.

The table lists this clone with a few counts. The chain carries TRBV19 and TRBJ2-1, with 8 bases identical to TRBD1. V gave up 8 bases and J gave up 3 bases; unmatched junction bases: 3. The CDR3 contains 13 residues. Germline assignment: CDR1 LNHDA and CDR2 SQIVND (reference sequence). CDR3 amino acids: CASSGGNYNEQFF. The CDR3 nucleotides are TGTGCCAGTTCAGGGGGCAACTACAATGAGCAGTTCTTC.

The chain links TRBV6-1 to TRBJ1-6; no definite D call. The CDR3 has 16 amino acids. The germline V and J ends were trimmed by 3 bases and 7 bases, with 16 bases remaining between them. The germline V gene has CDR1 MNHNS and CDR2 SASEGT. The CDR3 sequence: CASSEFSGRANSPLHF. In DNA, the CDR3 is TGTGCCAGCAGTGAGTTTTCGGGAAGGGCGAATTCACCCCTCCACTTT.

This clone was counted only a few times. The chain links TRBV6-6 to TRBJ1-1, with TRBD1 as a possible D gene (5 bases). CDR1 and CDR2 from the germline V gene are MNHNY and SVGAGI (reference sequence). The germline V and J ends were trimmed by 6 bases and 0 bases, with 14 bases remaining between them. The CDR3 has 15 amino acids. CDR3 nucleotides: TGTGCCAGCAGACTCCCGGGGGTTTTGAACACTGAAGCTTTCTTT. Its translation: CASRLPGVLNTEAFF.

The chain uses TRBV9 and TRBJ1-1; TRBD1 is a possible D gene (6 bases). The CDR3 extends over 15 amino acids. The V end was cut by 1 base, the J end by 5 bases, with 15 bases between. Germline lookup yields CDR1 SGDLS and CDR2 YYNGEE. The CDR3 coding sequence is TGTGCCAGCAGCGTACCCGGGCAGGGGAGAACTGAAGCTTTCTTT. It translates to CASSVPGQGRTEAFF.

The rearrangement joins TRBV20-1 to TRBJ2-7, with D possibly being TRBD2 (5 bases). CDR1 is DFQATT, CDR2 SNEGSKA, per germline (reference sequence). The V gene lost 5 bases and the J gene lost 7 bases, with 24 bases spanning the gap. The CDR3 has 15 residues. Here the CDR3 DNA reads TGCAGTGCTGGTGGCTCTGGCGGGTTCTTAGAAGAGCAGTACTTC. Its protein is CSAGGSGGFLEEQYF.

The J gene is TRBJ1-2, the V gene TRBV12-3 or TRBV12-4; possible D gene TRBD1, 5 bases. The CDR3 runs 13 residues. V was shortened by 3 bases and J by 3 bases, with 8 bases between the two germline ends. The CDR3 spells CASSFSRDYGYTF. DNA for the CDR3: TGTGCCAGCAGTTTCTCCAGGGACTATGGCTACACCTTC.

This sequence joins TRBV9 and TRBJ2-1; 13 bases agree with TRBD2. Germline lookup yields CDR1 SGDLS and CDR2 YYNGEE. This CDR3 contains 14 residues. With V trimmed by 7 bases and J by 10 bases, 8 bases remained unmatched. In DNA form, the CDR3 reads TGTGCCAGCGGCCTCGGACTAGCGGGAGACGAGCAGTTCTTC. As protein: CASGLGLAGDEQFF.

In its sample, this clone was seen once. This chain uses TRBV28 with TRBJ1-5, with 11 bases that match TRBD1. Germline V lookup: CDR1 MDHEN, CDR2 SYDVKM. The CDR3 is 15 residues long. The V and J ends lost 7 bases and 8 bases, in that order; junction bases with no gene match: 10. The CDR3 is CASNKRTGGAKPQHF. CDR3 DNA sequence: TGTGCCAGCAATAAAAGGACAGGGGGCGCGAAGCCCCAGCATTTT.

This clone was counted once. The genes are TRBV10-3 and TRBJ1-5; 7 positions match TRBD1. J gave up 2 bases and V 11 bases, and 6 bases lay outside the gene matches. CDR3 length equals 13 residues. CDR1 and CDR2 (germline): ENHRY, SYGVKD. For the CDR3, the DNA is TGTGCCTCGACAGGGAGCGGCAATCAGCCCCAGCATTTT. Translating it yields CASTGSGNQPQHF.

The chain has TRBV5-4 and TRBJ2-2; 9 bases line up with TRBD2. CDR1 SGHNT and CDR2 YYREEE come from the germline V gene (reference sequence). With 2 bases clipped from V and 0 bases from J, the junction kept 5 bases outside the gene matches. The CDR3 is made up of 17 amino acids. CDR3 coding DNA: TGTGCCAGCAGCTTAAGAGCGGGGGGTTCGAACACCGGGGAGCTGTTTTTT. It translates to CASSLRAGGSNTGELFF.

This clone occurred once. The DNA for the CDR3 is TGTGCTAGTGGTGACAGACCCCTCGGGGATACGCAGTATTTT. Protein product: CASGDRPLGDTQYF. The rearrangement joins TRBV12-5 to TRBJ2-3; tentatively, D is TRBD1 (5 bases). The ends were cut back, 5 bases at V and 6 bases at J, with 15 bases in the middle. This CDR3 region has 14 residues. Per the germline V gene, CDR1 is LGHNT and CDR2 is FRNRAP. The full variable domain, with the rest looked up from reference TRBV12-5 and TRBJ2-3, is DARVTQTPRHKVTEMGQEVTMRCQPILGHNTVFWYRQTMMQGLELLAYFRNRAPLDDSGMPKDRFSAEMPDATLATLKIQPSEPRDSAVYFCASGDRPLGDTQYFGPGTRLTVL.

This clone was detected once. The chain couples TRBV28 to TRBJ2-7, with TRBD1 matching over 7 bases. J lost 5 bases, V lost 7 bases, and 11 bases had no gene match. The CDR3 has 14 amino acids. Germline V CDR1 and CDR2: MDHEN, SYDVKM. The DNA for the CDR3 is TGTGCCAGCAAGGGCTACAGGGGAACCCACGAGCAGTACTTC. Encoded protein: CASKGYRGTHEQYF.

The chain uses TRBV9 and TRBJ2-6, with 8 bases matching TRBD1. CDR3 length: 17 residues. V dropped 0 bases and J dropped 2; count of bases not matched to a gene: 4. The germline gives CDR1 SGDLS, CDR2 YYNGEE. CDR3 nucleotides: TGTGCCAGCAGCGTAGCTTGGGACAGGCCTGGGGCCAACGTCCTGACTTTC. Translation gives CASSVAWDRPGANVLTF.

The chain is built from TRBV11-3 and TRBJ2-7, with D unclear. The CDR3 extends over 11 amino acids. V lost 3 bases, J lost 3 bases, and 3 bases lay in between. Germline CDR1 and CDR2: SGHNT and YENEEA. This chain's CDR3 is CASSFYYEQYF. Here the CDR3 DNA reads TGTGCCAGCAGCTTCTACTACGAGCAGTACTTC.